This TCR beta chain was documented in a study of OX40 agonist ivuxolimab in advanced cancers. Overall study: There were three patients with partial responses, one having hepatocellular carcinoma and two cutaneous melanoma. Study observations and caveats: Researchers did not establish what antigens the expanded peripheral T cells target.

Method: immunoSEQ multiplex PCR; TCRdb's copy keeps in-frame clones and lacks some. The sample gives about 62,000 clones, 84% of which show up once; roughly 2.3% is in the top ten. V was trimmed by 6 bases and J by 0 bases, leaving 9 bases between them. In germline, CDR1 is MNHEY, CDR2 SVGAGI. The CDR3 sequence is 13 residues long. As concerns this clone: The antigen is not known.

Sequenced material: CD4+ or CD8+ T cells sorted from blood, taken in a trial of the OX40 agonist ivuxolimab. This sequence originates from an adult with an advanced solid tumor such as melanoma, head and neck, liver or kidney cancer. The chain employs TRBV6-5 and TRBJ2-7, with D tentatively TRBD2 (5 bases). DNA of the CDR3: TGTGCCAGCAGACGGACTGACTCCTACGAGCAGTACTTC. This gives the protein CASRRTDSYEQYF.